This T cell receptor beta chain was documented in a study of cytomegalovirus exposure and HLA in healthy donors. Study-wide findings and caveats: Reported performance of the classifier showed diagnosis of cytomegalovirus status with high specificity and sensitivity.

PCR primers comprised 60 Vbeta and 13 Jbeta primers. TCRdb's copy holds only in-frame clones and misses some; the assay was immunoSEQ multiplex PCR. The data show roughly 200,000 clones, about 78% seen once. On this clone: Its antigen is as yet unknown.

CDR1 is MNHEY and CDR2 is SVGAGI in the germline V gene. V was clipped by 0 bases and J by 2 bases; unmatched bases: 2. The CDR3 contains 15 residues. Input material: PBMCs. The rearrangement links TRBV6-5 to TRBJ2-7; TRBD2 aligns across 9 bases. The receptor was derived from a man between 35 and 55 years old in good health and CMV-seronegative. The CDR3 region has the DNA TGTGCCAGCAGTTACTCTGCGGGAGGGCCCTACGAGCAGTACTTC. This translates into CASSYSAGGPYEQYF.